Below, one TCR beta chain is given with its context. With 8 bases clipped from V and 5 bases from J, the junction kept 9 bases outside the gene matches. Germline V gives CDR1 MDHEN, CDR2 SYDVKM. CDR3 length: 14 residues. The sample comes from a study of control samples from healthy donors and cancer patients. Data came from immunoSEQ multiplex PCR; TCRdb stores just in-frame clones and leaves some out. This table has 100,000 to 150,000 clones, 75% to 95% appearing once. Specimen: blood. The genes are TRBV28 and TRBJ1-2, with 9 nucleotides matching TRBD1. The TCR comes from a man aged 40-50 years in good health. The CDR3 here is CASSRQGDLYGYTF. The CDR3 DNA is TGTGCCAGCTCTAGACAGGGGGACCTGTATGGCTACACCTTC.